This entry lists 22 T cell receptor beta chains sequenced from one sample in a study of blood T cell repertoires in COVID-19. Using immunoSEQ multiplex PCR, the repertoire was profiled, and TCRdb retains in-frame clones only, with some absent. The table has approximately 390,000 clones, around 90% seen once. Source material: PBMCs or T cells enriched from blood (not recorded which). These TCRs come from a woman between 35 and 50 years old with acute COVID-19.

The chain carries TRBV5-1 and TRBJ1-5; D not certain. Trimming took off 3 bases at V and 2 bases at J, with 6 bases between the two ends. Per germline, CDR1 SGHRS and CDR2 YFSETQ. The CDR3 is 13 amino acids. CDR3 in amino acids: CASSYEGNQPQHF. The DNA of the CDR3 is TGCGCCAGCAGCTATGAGGGCAATCAGCCCCAGCATTTT.

The V gene is TRBV5-8, the J gene TRBJ1-5, with a weak D call TRBD1 (5 bases). The germline V gene encodes CDR1 SGHTS and CDR2 YDEGEE. The length of the CDR3 is 16 residues. The V and J ends lost 0 bases and 0 bases respectively, with 10 bases between them. In DNA form, the CDR3 reads TGTGCCAGCAGCTTGGAGTACAGGTATAGCAATCAGCCCCAGCATTTT. This encodes CASSLEYRYSNQPQHF.

The rearrangement links TRBV4-2 to TRBJ2-4, with D possibly TRBD1 on 5 matching bases. This CDR3 region has 15 residues. Trimming shortened V by 1 base and J by 4 bases, and 11 bases separated the two germline ends. Germline V gives CDR1 LGHNA, CDR2 YNFKEQ. CDR3: CASSQGGAGKNIQYF. CDR3 in DNA: TGTGCCAGCAGCCAAGGTGGGGCAGGGAAAAACATTCAGTACTTC.

The J gene is TRBJ1-2, the V gene TRBV5-6; maybe TRBD1 (6 bases). The CDR3 totals 15 residues. V lost 3 bases and J lost 3, with 15 bases in between. The germline CDR1 and CDR2 sequences are SGHDT and YYEEEE. In DNA, the CDR3 is TGTGCCAGCAGCTACGTGACAGGCAAGGACTATGGCTACACCTTC. It specifies CASSYVTGKDYGYTF.

This clone was counted a single time. The chain carries TRBV30 and TRBJ1-1; weak D call: TRBD1 (6 bases). CDR3 length: 14 amino acids. Germline V lookup: CDR1 GTSNPN, CDR2 SVGIG (reference sequence). V lost 4 bases to trimming and J lost 0 bases, with 12 bases between them. The CDR3 bases are TGTGCCTGGACATGGGGGCTAATGAACACTGAAGCTTTCTTT. Translated: CAWTWGLMNTEAFF.

The chain has TRBV6-1 and TRBJ2-7; D possibly corresponds to TRBD2 (6 bases). Per the germline V gene, CDR1 is MNHNS and CDR2 is SASEGT. Trimming shortened V by 1 base and J by 3 bases, and 19 bases separated the two germline ends. This CDR3 has 17 residues. Here the CDR3 DNA reads TGTGCCAGCAGTGAAGACTTTTGGGAGGACATCTTCTACGAGCAGTACTTC. Residues: CASSEDFWEDIFYEQYF.

This clone was recorded only once. The gene calls are TRBV6-5 and TRBJ1-2; TRBD1 aligns across 8 bases. Germline V gene sequence: CDR1 MNHEY, CDR2 SVGAGI. V shed 4 bases, J shed 5 bases, and the junction held 3 bases outside the gene matches. The CDR3 extends over 13 amino acids. The CDR3 loop reads CASSLGTGYGYTF. The CDR3 DNA reads as TGTGCCAGCAGTTTAGGGACAGGATATGGCTACACCTTC.

The chain uses TRBV27 and TRBJ1-1; 12 bases are shared with TRBD1. The germline CDR1 and CDR2 sequences are MNHEY and SMNVEV (reference sequence). The CDR3 sequence is 16 residues long. Trimming cost V 6 bases and J 5 bases; bases outside gene matches: 10. The CDR3 DNA reads TGTGCCAGCAGAAAGGGACAGGGGGCGCTGGGGACTGAAGCTTTCTTT. This translates into CASRKGQGALGTEAFF.

The V gene is TRBV12-3 or TRBV12-4, the J gene TRBJ2-5; TRBD1 agrees at 7 bases. V lost 5 bases and J lost 3; bases outside the gene matches: 3. This CDR3 has 13 residues. The DNA of the CDR3 is TGTGCCAGCAGTGGCAGGGGGAAAGAGACCCAGTACTTC. As protein: CASSGRGKETQYF.

The chain employs TRBV10-3 and TRBJ1-5; weak D call: TRBD1 (5 bases). The CDR3 extends over 12 amino acids. Germline CDR1 is ENHRY and CDR2 is SYGVKD. Trimming removed 8 bases at V and 4 bases at J, with 9 bases between. The CDR3 reads CAIGAGNQPQHF. In DNA form, the CDR3 reads TGTGCCATCGGCGCAGGGAATCAGCCCCAGCATTTT.

This clone was observed a few times. The chain recombines TRBV6-1 with TRBJ1-1; TRBD1 might be the D (5 bases). CDR1 is MNHNS and CDR2 is SASEGT in the germline V gene. The CDR3 has 12 amino acids. V lost 3 bases to trimming and J lost 5 bases, with 7 bases between them. The DNA of the CDR3 is TGTGCCAGCAGTGAGGGGGGTACTGAAGCTTTCTTT. This gives the protein CASSEGGTEAFF.

This clone was counted once. This rearrangement joins TRBV12-3 or TRBV12-4 to TRBJ1-2; a weak D match, TRBD1 (6 bases). V gave up 6 bases and J gave up 6 bases, with 14 bases separating them. The CDR3 is made up of 13 amino acids. Here the CDR3 reads CASRQQGSDGYTF. CDR3 nucleotide sequence: TGTGCCAGCAGGCAACAGGGATCCGATGGCTACACCTTC.

The rearrangement links TRBV7-9 to TRBJ2-7; TRBD1 might be the D (6 bases). Trimming took 2 bases from V and 6 from J, leaving 14 bases between them. The CDR3 covers 14 residues. CDR1 is SEHNR, CDR2 FQNEAQ, per germline (reference sequence). CDR3 DNA: TGTGCCAGCAGCTTATCCGGGACATCCGGCGAGCAGTACTTC. As protein: CASSLSGTSGEQYF.

V gene TRBV5-4 combines with J gene TRBJ1-6; tentatively, D is TRBD1 (6 bases). Germline CDR1 is SGHNT and CDR2 is YYREEE (reference sequence). The CDR3 loop spans 16 amino acids. With 4 bases removed from V and 6 bases from J, the gap between germline ends came to 17 bases. The CDR3 protein is CASSRGGSGINSPLHF. The CDR3, as DNA: TGTGCCAGCAGCCGTGGGGGCAGTGGAATTAATTCACCCCTCCACTTT.

The genes are TRBV9 and TRBJ2-7, with 7 nucleotides matching TRBD1. Germline V gene data show CDR1 as SGDLS and CDR2 as YYNGEE. The CDR3 has 12 residues. V trimming: 3 bases; J trimming: 7 bases; junction bases outside the gene matches: 4. In DNA, the CDR3 is TGTGCCAGCAGCGGACAGGGCATTGAGCAGTACTTC. Translated: CASSGQGIEQYF.

This chain links TRBV5-4 with TRBJ2-7; 12 bases fit TRBD2. Germline V gene sequence: CDR1 SGHNT, CDR2 YYREEE (reference sequence). There are 14 residues in the CDR3. V was pared by 4 bases and J by 6 bases, with 5 bases of the junction left unmatched. CDR3 in DNA: TGTGCCAGCAGCCCCAGACTAGCGGGGGCCGAGCAGTACTTC. It translates to CASSPRLAGAEQYF.

This clone was observed once. The chain uses TRBV5-4 and TRBJ1-4, with D possibly matching TRBD1 (6 bases). This CDR3 has 15 amino acids. Per the germline V gene, CDR1 is SGHNT and CDR2 is YYREEE (reference sequence). The V end was cut by 4 bases, the J end by 5 bases, with 15 bases between. The CDR3 DNA is TGTGCCAGCAGCAACAGGGTTTCGGGCAATGAAAAACTGTTTTTT. The encoded protein is CASSNRVSGNEKLFF.

This rearrangement joins TRBV4-1 to TRBJ2-1; 10 bases line up with TRBD2. Germline V gene lookup returns CDR1 MGHRA and CDR2 YSYEKL. The CDR3 has 15 amino acids. With V trimmed by 2 bases and J by 6 bases, 4 bases remained unmatched. This chain's CDR3 is CASSQISGGVNEQFF. In DNA, the CDR3 is TGCGCCAGCAGCCAAATAAGCGGGGGGGTCAATGAGCAGTTCTTC.

The chain has TRBV11-2 and TRBJ2-5; D perhaps matches TRBD2 (6 bases). Germline assignment: CDR1 SGHAT and CDR2 FQNNGV. The CDR3 contains 15 residues. V lost 7 bases and J 4 bases, leaving 19 bases between the germline ends. CDR3 coding DNA: TGTGCCAGCACACCTGGTCTTTTGGGGGGAGAGACCCAGTACTTC. Amino acid sequence: CASTPGLLGGETQYF.

This clone showed up just once. The rearrangement uses TRBV27 and TRBJ1-5; perhaps TRBD1 as D (5 bases). CDR3 length equals 15 residues. The germline V gene encodes CDR1 MNHEY and CDR2 SMNVEV (reference sequence). Trimming left V 1 base short and J 2 bases short, with 9 bases between. CDR3 nucleotide sequence: TGTGCCAGCAGTTTATATTGGGGGGGCAATCAGCCCCAGCATTTT. Translation gives CASSLYWGGNQPQHF.

The chain joins TRBV18 to TRBJ1-5; TRBD1 is a possible D gene (6 bases). The CDR3 spans 16 residues. Per the germline V gene, CDR1 is KGHSH and CDR2 is LQKENI. Trimming cost V 3 bases and J 2 bases, with 14 bases left between them. The CDR3 protein is CASSPTGGLGNQPQHF. CDR3 DNA: TGTGCCAGCTCACCGACGGGGGGCCTAGGCAATCAGCCCCAGCATTTT.

This chain joins TRBV11-2 and TRBJ2-7; TRBD2 is a possible D gene (6 bases). Per the germline V gene, CDR1 is SGHAT and CDR2 is FQNNGV. This CDR3 region has 11 residues. Trimming removed 5 bases at V and 6 bases at J, with 8 bases between. The CDR3 nucleotides read TGTGCCAGCAGCGGGGGGTTCGAGCAGTACTTC. Protein product: CASSGGFEQYF.